A single sample is the source of the 16 T cell receptor beta chains below, sequenced in a study of CD8 T cells in ankylosing spondylitis. Regarding the study as a whole: Ankylosing spondylitis blood appeared to carry a characteristic TCR beta motif of 7 or 8 highly homologous variants.

TCRdb ran MiXCR on the 5' RACE reads and lists one entry per CDR3 protein. This sample has about 700,000 distinct CDR3 sequences; under 20% occur once, and the top ten carry around 19%. Which antigens these TCRs recognize remains unknown. Sequenced: blood, either unsorted or a sorted T cell fraction (not recorded which). Source of these receptors: a male donor with ankylosing spondylitis.

This clonotype showed up many times. The chain carries TRBV12-3 or TRBV12-4 and TRBJ1-2, with TRBD1 as a possible D gene (6 bases). The CDR3 sequence is 15 residues long. V lost 7 bases to trimming and J lost 4 bases, with 19 bases between them. CDR3 in amino acids: CASTLGGARGYGYTF. The CDR3 region has the DNA TGTGCCAGCACCCTTGGGGGGGCGCGAGGCTATGGCTACACCTTC.

The chain employs TRBV5-1 and TRBJ2-7, with 9 bases aligning to TRBD2. Germline V gene data show CDR1 as SGHRS and CDR2 as YFSETQ. V was clipped by 3 bases and J by 0 bases; unmatched bases: 10. The CDR3 runs to 17 residues. The CDR3 DNA follows: TGCGCCAGCAGCTCTCGGGGTAGCGGGGGCAACTCCTACGAGCAGTACTTC. This gives the protein CASSSRGSGGNSYEQYF.

The chain combines TRBV12-3 or TRBV12-4 with TRBJ2-1; 7 nucleotides agree with TRBD1. With V trimmed by 3 bases and J by 7 bases, 12 bases remained unmatched. The CDR3 runs to 16 residues. The CDR3 nucleotides read TGTGCCAGCAGTTTCCAGACAGGGCTATCAAGTAATGAGCAGTTCTTC. This encodes CASSFQTGLSSNEQFF.

V and J are TRBV7-8 and TRBJ1-1; 7 bases line up with TRBD1. With V trimmed by 1 base and J by 3 bases, 11 bases remained unmatched. The CDR3 contains 17 residues. Germline CDR1 and CDR2: SGHVS and FQNEAQ. The CDR3 protein is CASSLEEGARSDTEAFF. DNA for the CDR3: TGTGCCAGCAGCTTAGAGGAGGGGGCGCGATCAGACACTGAAGCTTTCTTT.

Only a few counts were recorded for this clonotype. V usage is TRBV7-9 and J usage is TRBJ1-1; D might be TRBD1 (5 bases). The CDR3 extends over 15 amino acids. Germline CDR1 is SEHNR and CDR2 is FQNEAQ (reference sequence). The V end lost 1 base, the J end lost 5 bases, and 14 bases lay between the germline ends. CDR3 amino acids: CASSLGWGESTEAFF. CDR3 DNA: TGTGCCAGCAGCTTAGGGTGGGGCGAGAGTACTGAAGCTTTCTTT. Full variable domain (rest looked up from reference TRBV7-9 and TRBJ1-1): DTGVSQNPRHKITKRGQNVTFRCDPISEHNRLYWYRQTLGQGPEFLTYFQNEAQLEKSRLLSDRFSAERPKGSFSTLEIQRTEQGDSAMYLCASSLGWGESTEAFFGQGTRLTVV.

CDR3 region: CASSSSRQGGTEAFF. The CDR3 DNA reads as TGTGCCAGCAGCTCTAGTCGGCAGGGGGGGACTGAAGCTTTCTTT. J is TRBJ1-1 and V is TRBV11-2; 7 bases agree with TRBD1. V lost 4 bases to trimming and J lost 5 bases; unmatched junction nucleotides: 10. This CDR3 comprises 15 residues. From germline, CDR1 is SGHAT and CDR2 FQNNGV.

The V and J genes are TRBV7-9 and TRBJ1-5, with D perhaps matching TRBD1 (6 bases). The CDR3 contains 15 residues. CDR1 is SEHNR and CDR2 is FQNEAQ in the germline V gene (reference sequence). With 5 bases removed from V and 3 bases from J, the gap between germline ends came to 14 bases. The CDR3 DNA reads TGTGCCAGCAGCGGCACGGACAGCCCCAATCAGCCCCAGCATTTT. Translated: CASSGTDSPNQPQHF.

The rearrangement links TRBV20-1 to TRBJ1-1; TRBD1 matches at 8 bases. The CDR3 runs to 13 residues. Germline lookup yields CDR1 DFQATT and CDR2 SNEGSKA (reference sequence). With 8 bases clipped from V and 5 bases from J, the junction kept 10 bases outside the gene matches. CDR3 loop: CSSQDRGRTEAFF. CDR3 bases: TGCAGTAGCCAAGACAGGGGTAGGACTGAAGCTTTCTTT.

The chain has TRBV6-2 or TRBV6-3 and TRBJ1-1; D possibly corresponds to TRBD1 (5 bases). Trimming removed 7 bases at V and 1 base at J, with 10 bases between. The germline V gene has CDR1 MNHEY and CDR2 SVGEGT. This CDR3 is built from 13 residues. CDR3 sequence: CASNQGQNTEAFF. CDR3 DNA: TGTGCCAGCAATCAGGGCCAGAACACTGAAGCTTTCTTT.

This chain joins TRBV7-6 and TRBJ2-1; D perhaps matches TRBD1 (6 bases). Trimming left V 2 bases short and J 2 bases short, with 10 bases between. The CDR3 extends over 15 amino acids. CDR1 SGHVS and CDR2 FNYEAQ come from the germline V gene. The CDR3 bases are TGTGCCAGCAGCTTACAGGGGTCTCCCTACAATGAGCAGTTCTTC. This sequence encodes CASSLQGSPYNEQFF.

The chain carries TRBV20-1 and TRBJ1-1; D gene uncertain. Germline V gene sequence: CDR1 DFQATT, CDR2 SNEGSKA (reference sequence). V was cut by 4 bases and J by 5 bases, with 14 bases left in between. CDR3 length equals 13 residues. CDR3 in DNA: TGCAGTGCTAACCGGGGTCCGGTGACTGAAGCTTTCTTT. Its translation: CSANRGPVTEAFF.

V usage is TRBV5-6 and J usage is TRBJ2-3; 8 nucleotides agree with TRBD2. Germline CDR1 is SGHDT and CDR2 is YYEEEE. V lost 5 bases to trimming and J lost 4 bases; unmatched junction nucleotides: 9. This CDR3 is built from 15 residues. The CDR3 is CASRETGTSSDTQYF. For the CDR3, the DNA is TGTGCCAGCAGGGAGACCGGGACTAGTTCAGATACGCAGTATTTT.

This clonotype was observed a few times. CDR3 DNA: TGTGCCAGCAGTTGGGGCGGTCTCAATCAGCCCCAGCATTTT. Its protein product is CASSWGGLNQPQHF. The chain carries TRBV12-3 or TRBV12-4 and TRBJ1-5; possible D gene TRBD1, 5 bases. The CDR3 has 14 amino acids. V shed 4 bases and J shed 3 bases, with 10 bases lying between them.

This clonotype was seen a few times. The V and J genes are TRBV5-1 and TRBJ2-7; D assignment may be TRBD1 or TRBD2 (5 bases each). The CDR3 has 14 amino acids. V was cut by 3 bases and J by 2 bases, with 12 bases left in between. Germline CDR1 SGHRS, CDR2 YFSETQ. The CDR3 bases are TGCGCCAGCAGCTGGGGGACGGTTACCTACGAGCAGTACTTC. It codes for CASSWGTVTYEQYF.

This clonotype has only a few counts. Its ends do not fully match the called genes, so a read error is possible. The chain couples TRBV12-3 or TRBV12-4 to TRBJ2-5, with D possibly being TRBD1 or TRBD2 (5 bases each). The CDR3 sequence is 14 residues long. In DNA, the CDR3 is TGTGCCAGCACCTGGGGCGGGCACCATGAGACCCAGTACTTC. Translation: CASTWGGHHETQYF.

This clonotype showed up just a few times. The CDR3 nucleotides read TGTGCCATCAGTGAGTCTCCGGACTATGGCTACACCTTC. It translates to CAISESPDYGYTF. The chain has TRBV10-3 and TRBJ1-2; D is unresolved. The CDR3 loop spans 13 amino acids. Germline CDR1 reads ENHRY; CDR2 reads SYGVKD. Trimming took off 0 bases at V and 3 bases at J, with 5 bases between the two ends.